This T cell receptor beta chain was sequenced in a study of regulatory T cells in long-lasting Graves disease. Study context: The study counted Graves' disease as persistent given over 5 years of antithyroid drugs and positive TSH receptor antibodies.

This CDR3 is 15 amino acids long. The germline V and J ends were trimmed by 0 bases and 1 base, with 12 bases remaining between them. Germline V CDR1 and CDR2: DFQATT, SNEGSKA (reference sequence). Specified time point: persistent/refractory GD, antithyroid drugs over 5 years with positive TRAb. Making the TCR library involved RNA that had been extracted from PBMCs. Notes on the study in general: Persistent disease showed a preference for TRBV28, TRBJ1-2 and TRBJ2-5. It was peripheral blood alone, not thyroid tissue, that was studied. Limited sample numbers may have lowered accuracy.

Arm-PCR of CDR3 regions and iRepertoire HTBI primers were used to build TCR beta libraries. TCRdb used MiXCR to reprocess the multiplex PCR reads, holding one entry per CDR3 protein. Here the sample spans 650,000 to 850,000 distinct CDR3 sequences, 25% to 35% being singletons. Regarding this clonotype: Its target is not known.

The chain is built from TRBV20-1 and TRBJ1-1; D is undetermined. The sequence was obtained from a female donor with Graves disease. Source: peripheral blood mononuclear cells (PBMCs), taken when the disease was refractory, from a patient treated with antithyroid drugs. DNA of the CDR3: TGCAGTGCTAGAGATCTGCTAACACAGAACACTGAAGCTTTCTTT. It codes for CSARDLLTQNTEAFF.